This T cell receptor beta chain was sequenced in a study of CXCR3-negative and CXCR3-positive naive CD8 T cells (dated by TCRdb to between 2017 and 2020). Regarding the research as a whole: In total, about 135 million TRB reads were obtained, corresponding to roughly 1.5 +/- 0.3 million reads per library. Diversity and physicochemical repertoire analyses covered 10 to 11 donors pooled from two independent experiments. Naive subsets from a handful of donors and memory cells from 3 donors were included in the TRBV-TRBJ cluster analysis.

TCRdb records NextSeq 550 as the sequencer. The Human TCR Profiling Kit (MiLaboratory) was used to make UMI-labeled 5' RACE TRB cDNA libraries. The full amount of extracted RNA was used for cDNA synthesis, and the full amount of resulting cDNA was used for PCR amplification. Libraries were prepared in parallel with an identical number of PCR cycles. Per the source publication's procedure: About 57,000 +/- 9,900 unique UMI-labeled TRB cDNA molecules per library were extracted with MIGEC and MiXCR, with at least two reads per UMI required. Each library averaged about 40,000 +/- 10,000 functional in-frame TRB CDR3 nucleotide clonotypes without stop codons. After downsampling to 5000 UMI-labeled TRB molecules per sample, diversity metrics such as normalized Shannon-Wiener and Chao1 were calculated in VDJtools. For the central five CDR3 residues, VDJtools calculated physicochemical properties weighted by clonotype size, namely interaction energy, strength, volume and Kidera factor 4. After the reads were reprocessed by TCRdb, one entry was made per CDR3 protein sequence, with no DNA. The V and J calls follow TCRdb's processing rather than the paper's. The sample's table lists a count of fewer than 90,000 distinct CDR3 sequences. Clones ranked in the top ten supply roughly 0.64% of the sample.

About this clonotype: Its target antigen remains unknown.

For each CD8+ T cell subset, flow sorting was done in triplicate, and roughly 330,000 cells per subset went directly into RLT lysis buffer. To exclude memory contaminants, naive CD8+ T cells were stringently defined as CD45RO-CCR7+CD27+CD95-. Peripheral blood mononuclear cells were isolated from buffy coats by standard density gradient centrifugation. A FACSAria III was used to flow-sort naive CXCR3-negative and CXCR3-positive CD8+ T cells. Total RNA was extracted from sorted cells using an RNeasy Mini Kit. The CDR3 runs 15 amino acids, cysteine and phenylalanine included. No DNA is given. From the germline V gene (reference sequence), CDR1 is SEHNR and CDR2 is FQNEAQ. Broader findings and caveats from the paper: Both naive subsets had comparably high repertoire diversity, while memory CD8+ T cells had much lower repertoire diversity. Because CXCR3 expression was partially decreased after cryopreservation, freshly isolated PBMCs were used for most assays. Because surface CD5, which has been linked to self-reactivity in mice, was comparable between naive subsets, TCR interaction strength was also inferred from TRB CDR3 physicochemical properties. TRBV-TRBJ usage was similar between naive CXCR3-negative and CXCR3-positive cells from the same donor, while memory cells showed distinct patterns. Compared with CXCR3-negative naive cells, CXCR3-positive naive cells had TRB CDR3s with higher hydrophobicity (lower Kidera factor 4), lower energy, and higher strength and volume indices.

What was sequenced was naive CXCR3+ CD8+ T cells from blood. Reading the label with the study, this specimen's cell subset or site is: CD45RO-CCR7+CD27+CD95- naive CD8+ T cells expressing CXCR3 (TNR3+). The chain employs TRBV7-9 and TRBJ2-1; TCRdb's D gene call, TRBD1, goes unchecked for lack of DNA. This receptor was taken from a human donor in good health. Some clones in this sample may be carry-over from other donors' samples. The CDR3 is CASSFRDRSYNEQFF.